The present T cell receptor beta chain was sequenced within a study of blood T cells in healthy people across ages. In the study overall: Template switching captured about one barcoded beta molecule per two T cells. Whole-study findings and limits: It was held that the diversity estimates obtained from one million T cells were underestimates.

Remarks on this clonotype: Its antigen is currently unknown.

Using a J-beta primer mix together with a sample-barcoded 5' primer, a second PCR was run for about 7 to 12 cycles. Each single sample gave us at least 2.5 million CDR3-containing paired-end reads. TCRdb ran MiXCR on the 5' RACE reads and lists one entry per CDR3 protein. The data contain some 1.6 million distinct CDR3 sequences, roughly 32% of them singletons. This clonotype was sampled from a woman in her twenties or thirties in good health. Sequencing was carried out using blood.

The CDR3 DNA follows: TGTGCCATCAGTGACCCAGCGGGGATGATACAAGAGACCCAGTACTTC. It encodes CAISDPAGMIQETQYF. J is TRBJ2-5 and V is TRBV10-3, with 7 nucleotides matching TRBD2. The CDR3 is made up of 16 amino acids. The germline V gene has CDR1 ENHRY and CDR2 SYGVKD. Trimming at V came to 3 bases and at J to 2 bases, leaving 9 bases not matched to a gene.